The clone carrying this T cell receptor beta chain was picked up many times. Individual cDNA molecules were tagged with unique molecular identifiers. TCRdb re-called the 5' RACE reads through MiXCR, storing one row per CDR3 protein. Of 37,000 or so distinct CDR3 sequences listed, roughly 5% are singletons. This entry belongs to a study of early T cells in non-severe SARS-CoV-2 infection. Germline trimming cut 3 bases from V and 10 bases from J; bases unmatched to any gene: 7. CDR3 length: 14 amino acids. The germline V gene has CDR1 SGDLS and CDR2 YYNGEE. The sequence was obtained from an adult who was a healthcare worker with PCR-confirmed SARS-CoV-2 infection or an uninfected control (not recorded which). The genes are TRBV9 and TRBJ1-6; 7 nucleotides align to TRBD1. The sequencing sample was made of whole blood. DNA of the CDR3: TGTGCCAGCAGCGCAAGACAGGGAGGATCACCCCTCCACTTT. This gives the protein CASSARQGGSPLHF.